This TCR beta chain was profiled in a study of T-cell reconstitution after alpha-beta-depleted transplantation in children. For this clonotype: Its cognate antigen is unknown.

V lost 2 bases, J lost 6 bases, and 12 bases stayed unmatched. The CDR3 consists of 16 residues. Germline CDR1 and CDR2: SNHLY and FYNNEI. TCRbeta library preparation incorporated unique molecular identifiers. Using its own MiXCR run on the PCR reads, TCRdb lists one record per CDR3 protein. The sample carries about 830,000 distinct CDR3 sequences, roughly 16% recorded once. Study findings and constraints: Surviving recipient T cells and intrathymic progenitors accounted for some patients' high TCRbeta diversity at day 60. Where alpha-beta T cells came from about two months after transplant was reportedly several hundred expanded graft clones. At one year after transplant, newly produced T cells mostly accounted for T-cell counts and diversity.

The sequencing here drew on PBMCs, mostly from graft donor cells, taken 360 days after TCRalphabeta/CD19-depleted stem cell transplant. The J gene is TRBJ2-5, the V gene TRBV2; 7 positions match TRBD2. This sequence originates from a male patient between 5 and 17 years old who had a stem cell transplant for acute lymphoblastic leukemia, so the T cells may come from the graft donor. The CDR3 sequence: CASSEWSGGSFKTQYF. For the CDR3, the DNA is TGTGCCAGCAGTGAATGGTCGGGCGGGAGTTTTAAGACCCAGTACTTC. Looking up the rest from reference TRBV2 and TRBJ2-5 gives the full variable domain: EPEVTQTPSHQVTQMGQEVILRCVPISNHLYFYWYRQILGQKVEFLVSFYNNEISEKSEIFDDQFSVERPDGSNFTLKIRSTKLEDSAMYFCASSEWSGGSFKTQYFGPGTRLLVL.